These T cell receptor beta chains were read from a single sample in a study of cytomegalovirus exposure and HLA in healthy donors. The assay was immunoSEQ multiplex PCR, and TCRdb's table has in-frame clones only and misses some. The profile shows 150,000 to 200,000 clones, approximately 79% of them singletons. The sample comprised PBMCs. Source of these receptors: a man between 40 and 49 years old in good health and CMV-seropositive. Each CDR3 is given with its conserved first and last residue. The D gene is left open where the match is weak. Clone size is stated in some rows and not others, as once, few, many or a class when expanded.

d_call,j_call,v_call,clone_size,cdr3_nt,cdr3_aa
TRBD2,TRBJ2-5,TRBV15,-,TGTGCCACCACTGCGGGACTACCACAAGAGACCCAGTACTTC,CATTAGLPQETQYF
TRBD2,TRBJ2-7,TRBV27,-,TGTGCCAGCAGACGCGGGGGATTGTACGAGCAGTACTTC,CASRRGGLYEQYF
TRBD2,TRBJ2-4,TRBV11-2,-,TGTGCCAGCAGGAAACCGGGAGGAGGAAACATTCAGTACTTC,CASRKPGGGNIQYF
-,TRBJ1-5,TRBV28,-,TGTGCCAGCAGAGTTTGGGGGGGGCAGGGCAGGAAACAGCCCCAGCATTTT,CASRVWGGQGRKQPQHF
-,TRBJ1-2,TRBV7-9,many,TGTGCCAGCAGCCCCCCCTGGGGGACAAATTATGGCTACACCTTC,CASSPPWGTNYGYTF
-,TRBJ2-7,TRBV9,-,TGTGCCAGCAGTGACCTCGCGACAGGCTACGAGCAGTACTTC,CASSDLATGYEQYF
-,TRBJ2-6,TRBV15,-,TGTGCCACCAGCACCCAAAGGCCCGGGACAACTGGGGCCAACGTCCTGACTTTC,CATSTQRPGTTGANVLTF
-,TRBJ1-1,TRBV6-1,-,TGTGCCAGCAGTGAGTTCGACATGAACACTGAAGCTTTCTTT,CASSEFDMNTEAFF
-,TRBJ2-7,TRBV5-1,-,TGCGCCAGCAGCTTGGAAGGGGTCTACGAGCAGTACTTC,CASSLEGVYEQYF
-,TRBJ1-1,TRBV19,-,TGTGCCAGTAGTATTGACGGGGTGAACACTGAAGCTTTCTTT,CASSIDGVNTEAFF
-,TRBJ2-5,TRBV7-3,-,TGTGCCAGCAGCTCGGGGGTAGCGGAGACCCAGTACTTC,CASSSGVAETQYF
TRBD1,TRBJ1-4,TRBV9,-,TGTGCCAGCAGCGTAGGGGGACAGGGGGGTGAAAAACTGTTTTTT,CASSVGGQGGEKLFF
-,TRBJ2-6,TRBV7-8,-,TGTGCCAGCAGCTCCCTCGGGACACGCGACGCTGGGGCCAACGTCCTGACTTTC,CASSSLGTRDAGANVLTF
-,TRBJ1-2,TRBV11-2,-,TGTGCCAGCAGCTTAGGATCAGGGTCTGGCTACACCTTC,CASSLGSGSGYTF
-,TRBJ2-7,TRBV21-1,-,TGTGCCAGCAGCCCTCGACAGGGGAGGCACGAGCAGTACTTC,CASSPRQGRHEQYF
TRBD1,TRBJ1-4,TRBV6-8,few,TGTGCCAGCAGTTTTCCTACAGGGGAAGGGGATGAAAAACTGTTTTTT,CASSFPTGEGDEKLFF
-,TRBJ2-1,TRBV10-3,-,TGTGCCATCAGTGATGGCTCCAGCTCCTACAATGAGCAGTTCTTC,CAISDGSSSYNEQFF
-,TRBJ2-3,TRBV29-1,-,TGCAGCGTCGACACCTTTTTCACAGATACGCAGTATTTT,CSVDTFFTDTQYF
-,TRBJ1-6,TRBV9,-,TGTGCCAGCAGCGTAGGCGTGACAGGCCCTTACCCCCTCCACTTT,CASSVGVTGPYPLHF
TRBD1,TRBJ2-7,TRBV10-3,-,TGTGCCATCAGTGGGGACGGGACAGGGGCGGGGGAGCAGTACTTC,CAISGDGTGAGEQYF
-,TRBJ1-1,TRBV14,-,TGTGCCAGCAGCCAAATCAGGGGCACTGAAGCTTTCTTT,CASSQIRGTEAFF
-,TRBJ2-7,TRBV18,-,TGTGCCAGCTCACCGCCAACGAGCTCCTACGAGCAGTACTTC,CASSPPTSSYEQYF
-,TRBJ1-1,TRBV21-1,-,TGTGCCAGCAGCTTCTGGACAGGGATGAACACTGAAGCTTTCTTT,CASSFWTGMNTEAFF
TRBD2,TRBJ2-7,TRBV27,-,TGTGCCAGCAGTCCGCAGCGGGGGGCCGTTTACGAGCAGTACTTC,CASSPQRGAVYEQYF
TRBD1,TRBJ2-2,TRBV9,once,TGTGCCAGCAGCGTAGAGACAGGGGGTAACACCGGGGAGCTGTTTTTT,CASSVETGGNTGELFF
TRBD2,TRBJ2-1,TRBV2,-,TGTGCCAGCAGTCCTTTAAGGCTAGCGGGGGGCCCCGGCTACAATGAGCAGTTCTTC,CASSPLRLAGGPGYNEQFF
TRBD1,TRBJ2-5,TRBV28,-,TGTGCCAGCAGACAACAGGGGAGTGAGACCCAGTACTTC,CASRQQGSETQYF
-,TRBJ2-5,TRBV14,-,TGTGCCAGCAGCTCACTGATTAGCCCATGGACCCAGTACTTC,CASSSLISPWTQYF
TRBD1,TRBJ2-7,TRBV9,few,TGTGCCAGCAGCCCAGGCGACAGGGTATCGAACGAGCAGTACTTC,CASSPGDRVSNEQYF
-,TRBJ2-5,TRBV7-9,-,TGTGCCAGCAGCTTAGTCCAGGGCGCTAAAGAGACCCAGTACTTC,CASSLVQGAKETQYF
-,TRBJ2-3,TRBV11-2,-,TGTGCCAGCAGCTTAGCATTGAGCACAGATACGCAGTATTTT,CASSLALSTDTQYF
TRBD2,TRBJ2-3,TRBV10-3,-,TGTGCCATCACCCCGGGGGGGAGCACAGATACGCAGTATTTT,CAITPGGSTDTQYF
TRBD1,TRBJ2-5,TRBV28,-,TGTGCCAGCAGTACTCCCGACAGGGTAACTGAAGAGACCCAGTACTTC,CASSTPDRVTEETQYF
TRBD2,TRBJ2-7,TRBV11-2,-,TGTGCCAGCAGCCCGGGACTAGTCGGCTACGAGCAGTACTTC,CASSPGLVGYEQYF
TRBD2,TRBJ2-1,TRBV9,once,TGTGCCAGCAGCGTAGCCCGGGGGGGGAACAATGAGCAGTTCTTC,CASSVARGGNNEQFF
-,TRBJ1-6,TRBV7-7,-,TGTGCTAGCAGCTTCTACCCAGGGTCCTATAATTCACCCCTCCACTTT,CASSFYPGSYNSPLHF
TRBD2,TRBJ2-7,TRBV9,-,TGTGCCAGCAGCGTAGGTCTAGCGGGGTACGAGCAGTACTTC,CASSVGLAGYEQYF
TRBD2,TRBJ2-1,TRBV29-1,-,TGCAGCGCCCCGGGACTAGCGGGGGCTCACAATGAGCAGTTCTTC,CSAPGLAGAHNEQFF